The present entry profiles one TCR beta chain with its context. This sample stems from a study of blood T cells in healthy people across ages. Unmatched junction bases numbered 3, after V lost 3 bases and J lost 1 base. The CDR3 totals 15 residues. Germline CDR1 reads WNHNN; CDR2 reads SYGVQD (reference sequence). Using a J-beta primer mix together with a sample-barcoded 5' primer, a second PCR was run for roughly 6 to 12 cycles. TCRdb re-derived calls from the 5' RACE reads in MiXCR, one entry per CDR3 protein. This table holds hundreds of thousands of distinct CDR3 sequences, under 45% found once. This clonotype was sampled from a man aged 60 to 75 in good health. The chain carries TRBV10-1 and TRBJ1-1; 9 bases fit TRBD1. The sample was blood. CDR3 region: CASSDGTGPNTEAFF. In nucleotides, the CDR3 is TGCGCCAGCAGTGACGGGACAGGGCCGAACACTGAAGCTTTCTTT.